This T cell receptor (beta chain) was retrieved from a study of blood T cells in healthy people across ages. This CDR3 spans 15 amino acids. V lost 3 bases and J 4 bases, leaving 15 bases between the germline ends. Germline V CDR1 and CDR2: SQVTM, ANQGSEA. With a J-beta primer mix and a sample-barcoded 5' primer, a second PCR ran about 7 to 12 cycles. One entry per CDR3 protein, called by TCRdb with MiXCR from the 5' RACE reads. This table holds about 1.4 million distinct CDR3 sequences, around 55% found once. Each donor gave approximately 9.1 milliliters of peripheral blood. Sequences were obtained from blood. V usage is TRBV29-1 and J usage is TRBJ2-2; D unresolved. The sequence was collected from a young man in good health. The CDR3 reads CSVEGARGGTGELFF. Written as DNA, the CDR3 is TGCAGCGTTGAGGGCGCCAGAGGCGGCACCGGGGAGCTGTTTTTT.